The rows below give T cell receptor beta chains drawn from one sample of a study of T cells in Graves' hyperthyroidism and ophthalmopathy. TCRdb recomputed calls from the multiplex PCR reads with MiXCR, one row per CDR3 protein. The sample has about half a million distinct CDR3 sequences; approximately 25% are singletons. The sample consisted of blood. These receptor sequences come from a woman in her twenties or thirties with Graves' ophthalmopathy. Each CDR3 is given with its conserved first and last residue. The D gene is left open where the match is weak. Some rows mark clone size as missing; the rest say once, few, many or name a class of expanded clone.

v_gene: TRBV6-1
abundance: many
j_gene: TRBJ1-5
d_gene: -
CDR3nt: TGTGCCAGTTGTAGGTCAGTCTTCAATCAGCCCCAGCATTTT
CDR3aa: CASCRSVFNQPQHF

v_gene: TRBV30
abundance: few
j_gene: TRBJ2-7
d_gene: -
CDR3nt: TGTGCCTGGAGTGTGGTAGGAGAGGGGAAGCAGTACTTC
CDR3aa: CAWSVVGEGKQYF

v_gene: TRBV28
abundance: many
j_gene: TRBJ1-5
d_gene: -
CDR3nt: TGTGCCAGCAGTACCGGGTCGGGGGGCGGCAATCAGCCCCAGCATTTT
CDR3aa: CASSTGSGGGNQPQHF

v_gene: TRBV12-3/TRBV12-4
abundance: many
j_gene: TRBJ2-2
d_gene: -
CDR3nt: TGTGCCAGCCTAAGGGCACAGGGATGGGCCGGGGAGCTGTTTTTT
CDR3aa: CASLRAQGWAGELFF

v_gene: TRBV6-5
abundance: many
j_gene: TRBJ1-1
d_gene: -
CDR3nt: TGTGCCAGCACCCTTGGAGAGGGAAGGGGGAACACTGAAGCTTTCTTT
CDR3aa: CASTLGEGRGNTEAFF

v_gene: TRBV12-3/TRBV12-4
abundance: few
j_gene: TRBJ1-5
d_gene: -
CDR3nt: TGTGCCAGCGGATCAGGGGAACATCAGCCCCAGCATTTT
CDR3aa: CASGSGEHQPQHF

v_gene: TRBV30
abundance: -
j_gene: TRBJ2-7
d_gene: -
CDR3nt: TGTGCCTGGAGTGTACAATCGGGATCGCACGAGCAGTACTTC
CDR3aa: CAWSVQSGSHEQYF

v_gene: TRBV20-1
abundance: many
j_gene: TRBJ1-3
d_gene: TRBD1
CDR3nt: TGCAGTGCTAGACACAGGGGACGAATTCAACACTCTGGAAACACCATATATTTT
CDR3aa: CSARHRGRIQHSGNTIYF

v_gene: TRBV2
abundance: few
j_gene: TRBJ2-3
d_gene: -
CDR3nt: TGTGCCAGCAGTACTCGAAAGGACTTCACAGATACGCAGTATTTT
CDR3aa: CASSTRKDFTDTQYF

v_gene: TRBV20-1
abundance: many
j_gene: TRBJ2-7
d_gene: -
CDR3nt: TGCAGTGCTCCCCGGGACAACTACGAGCAGTACTTC
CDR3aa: CSAPRDNYEQYF

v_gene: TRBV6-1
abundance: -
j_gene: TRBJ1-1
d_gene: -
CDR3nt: TGTGCCAGCAGTGATGAGGAAGGTGAAGCTTTCTTT
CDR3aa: CASSDEEGEAFF

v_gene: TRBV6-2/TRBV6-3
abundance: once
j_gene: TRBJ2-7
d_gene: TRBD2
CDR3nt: TGTGCCAGCAGTTACGCCTCAGCGGGAGTGGGGGAGCAGTACTTC
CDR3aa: CASSYASAGVGEQYF

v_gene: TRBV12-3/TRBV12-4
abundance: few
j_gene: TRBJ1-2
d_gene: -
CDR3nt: TGTGCCAGCAGTCCGAGGGAGTATGGCTACACCTTC
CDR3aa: CASSPREYGYTF

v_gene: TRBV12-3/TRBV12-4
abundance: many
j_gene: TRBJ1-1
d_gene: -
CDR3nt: TGTGCCAGCAGCTTCGGACAGTTTGAAGCTTTCTTT
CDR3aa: CASSFGQFEAFF

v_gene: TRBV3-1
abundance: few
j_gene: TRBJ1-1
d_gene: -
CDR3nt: TGTGCCAGCAGCCCCGCCCGGACAGTTAACACTGAAGCTTTCTTT
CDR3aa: CASSPARTVNTEAFF

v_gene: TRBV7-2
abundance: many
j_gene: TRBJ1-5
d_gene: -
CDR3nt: TGTGCCAGCAGCCTAGCGGGGTATGAGAATCAGCCCCAGCATTTT
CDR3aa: CASSLAGYENQPQHF

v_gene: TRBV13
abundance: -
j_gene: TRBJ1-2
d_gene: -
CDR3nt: TGTGCCAGCAGCTTAGTTCCAAAAGGCTACACCTTC
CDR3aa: CASSLVPKGYTF

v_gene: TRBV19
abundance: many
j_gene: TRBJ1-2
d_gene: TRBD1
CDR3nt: TGTGCCAGTATACAGGGGGACTATGGCTACACCTTC
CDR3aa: CASIQGDYGYTF

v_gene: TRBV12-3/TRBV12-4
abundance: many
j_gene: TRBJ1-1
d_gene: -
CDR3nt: TGTGCCAGCAATATGGTGGGTAGTCGGGTGGCTGAAGCTTTCTTT
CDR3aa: CASNMVGSRVAEAFF

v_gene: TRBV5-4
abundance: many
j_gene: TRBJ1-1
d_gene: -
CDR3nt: TGTGCCAGCATCCCGGGGCCCGGGGACACTGAAGCTTTCTTT
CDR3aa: CASIPGPGDTEAFF

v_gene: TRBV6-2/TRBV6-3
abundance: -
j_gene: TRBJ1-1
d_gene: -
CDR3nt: TGTGCCAGCAGTTACCGTGTTCGGGAGGCTTTCTTT
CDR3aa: CASSYRVREAFF

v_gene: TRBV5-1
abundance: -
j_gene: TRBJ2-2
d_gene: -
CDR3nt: TGCGCCAGCAAAAGGGTACCGGACACCGGGGAGCTGTTTTTT
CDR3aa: CASKRVPDTGELFF

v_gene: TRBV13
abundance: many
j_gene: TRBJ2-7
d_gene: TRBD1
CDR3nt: TGTGCCAGCAGCGAACAGGGGGCCCCCTACGAGCAGTACTTC
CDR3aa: CASSEQGAPYEQYF

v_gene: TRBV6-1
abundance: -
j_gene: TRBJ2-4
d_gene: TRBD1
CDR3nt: TGTGCCAGCAGGCAGGGACAGGGACGAGCCAAAAACATTAAGTACTTC
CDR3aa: CASRQGQGRAKNIKYF

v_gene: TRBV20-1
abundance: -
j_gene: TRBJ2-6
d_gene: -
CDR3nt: TGCAGTGCTAGAGGCGCAGGGATTCAGGCTGGGGCCAACGTCCTGACTTTC
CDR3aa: CSARGAGIQAGANVLTF

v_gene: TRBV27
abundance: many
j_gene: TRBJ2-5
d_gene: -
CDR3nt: TGTGCCAGCAGTAGGACAACCTACCAAGAGACCCAGTACTTC
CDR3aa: CASSRTTYQETQYF

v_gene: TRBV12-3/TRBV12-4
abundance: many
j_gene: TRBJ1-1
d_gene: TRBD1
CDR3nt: TGTGCCAGCAGTTGGCGGACAGGGAGAGCTTTCTTT
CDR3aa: CASSWRTGRAFF

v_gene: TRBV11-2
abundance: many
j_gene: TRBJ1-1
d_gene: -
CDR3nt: TGTGCCAGCAGCTTAGGAAGGGGCGGTGGGAACACTGAAGCTTTCTTT
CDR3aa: CASSLGRGGGNTEAFF

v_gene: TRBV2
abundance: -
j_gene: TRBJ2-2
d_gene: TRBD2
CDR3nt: TGTGCCAGCAGTGGAAGGACTAGCGTTTCCGGGGAGCTGTTTTTT
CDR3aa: CASSGRTSVSGELFF

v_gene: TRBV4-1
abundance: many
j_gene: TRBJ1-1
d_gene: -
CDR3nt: TGCGCCAGCAGCCCCACCGGGGGTGAAGCTTTCTTT
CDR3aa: CASSPTGGEAFF

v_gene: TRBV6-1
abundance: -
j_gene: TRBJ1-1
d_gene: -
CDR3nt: TGTGCCAGCACCATGGGGGACATTGAAGCTTTCTTT
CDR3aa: CASTMGDIEAFF

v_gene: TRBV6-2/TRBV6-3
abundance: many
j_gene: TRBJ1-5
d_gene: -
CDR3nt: TGTGCCAGCAAACCTCGAGGGAGCCCTAGCAATCAGCCCCAGCATTTT
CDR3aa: CASKPRGSPSNQPQHF

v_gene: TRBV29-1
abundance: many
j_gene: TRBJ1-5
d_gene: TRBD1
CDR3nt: TGCAGCGTAACGACAGGGGGTTTCAATCAGCCCCAGCATTTT
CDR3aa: CSVTTGGFNQPQHF

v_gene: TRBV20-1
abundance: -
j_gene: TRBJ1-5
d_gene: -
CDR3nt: TGCAGTGCTAGTTCTGATAGCAATCAGCCCCAGCATTTT
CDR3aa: CSASSDSNQPQHF

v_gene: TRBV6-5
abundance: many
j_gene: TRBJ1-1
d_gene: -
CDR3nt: TGTGCCAGCAGGGCAACAGGGAACACTGAAGCTTTCTTT
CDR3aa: CASRATGNTEAFF

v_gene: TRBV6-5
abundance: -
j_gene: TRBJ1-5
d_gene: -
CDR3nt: TGTGCCAGCAGTTATTTGGCGTCGGGCAATCAGCCCCAGCATTTT
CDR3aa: CASSYLASGNQPQHF

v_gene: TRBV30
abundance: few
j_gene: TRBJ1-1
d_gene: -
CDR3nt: TGTGCCTGGAGTGTAAGAATGAACACTGAAGCTTTCTTT
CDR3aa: CAWSVRMNTEAFF

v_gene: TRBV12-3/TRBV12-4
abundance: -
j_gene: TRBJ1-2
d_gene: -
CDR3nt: TGTGCCAGCAGCGAAACGGGGCAAGGAGATGGCTACACCTTC
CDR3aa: CASSETGQGDGYTF

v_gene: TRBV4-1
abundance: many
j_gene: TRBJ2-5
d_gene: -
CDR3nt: TGCGCCAGCAGCTTTACCGAGGGGGAGACCCAGTACTTC
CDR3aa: CASSFTEGETQYF

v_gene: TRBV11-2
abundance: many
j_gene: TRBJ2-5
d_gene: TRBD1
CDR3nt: TGTGCCAGCAGCACGGGACAGGGGCTGGGGACCCAGTACTTC
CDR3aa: CASSTGQGLGTQYF

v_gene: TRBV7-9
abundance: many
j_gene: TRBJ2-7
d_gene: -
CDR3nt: TGTGCCAGCAGCGCTCTTTGGGGGTACGAGCAGTACTTC
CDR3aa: CASSALWGYEQYF

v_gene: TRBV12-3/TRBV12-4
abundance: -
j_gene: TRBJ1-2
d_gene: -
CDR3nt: TGTGCCAGCACCGTATGGGACCCACCGAGTTATGGCTACGCCTTC
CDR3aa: CASTVWDPPSYGYAF

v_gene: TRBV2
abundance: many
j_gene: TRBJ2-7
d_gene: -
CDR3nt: TGTGCCAGCAGTTTCCAGGGGCCCTCCTACGAGCAGTACTTC
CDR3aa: CASSFQGPSYEQYF

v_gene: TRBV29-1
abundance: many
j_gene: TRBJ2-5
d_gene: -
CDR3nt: TGCAGCGCTGACCCCGGGGGCGCCGCCGAGACCCAGTACTTC
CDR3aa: CSADPGGAAETQYF

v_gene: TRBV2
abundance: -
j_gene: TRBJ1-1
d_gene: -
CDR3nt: TGTGCCAGCACCACCTCAGTGAACACTGAAGCTTTCTTT
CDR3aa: CASTTSVNTEAFF

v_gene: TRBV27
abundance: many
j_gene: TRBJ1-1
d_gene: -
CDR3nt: TGTGCCAGCAGTATGACGACAGCGAACACTGAAGCTTTCTTT
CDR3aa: CASSMTTANTEAFF

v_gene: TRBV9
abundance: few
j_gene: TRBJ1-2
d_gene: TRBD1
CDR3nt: TGTGCCAGCAGCGGACAGGGCTGGTATGGCTACACCTTC
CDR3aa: CASSGQGWYGYTF